Presented here are 2 T cell receptor beta chains from one specimen sequenced in a study of beta chain features in type 1 diabetes. Of the isolated RNA, all was reverse transcribed, and so the sequenced material was expressed TCRB transcripts. TCRdb's copy holds only in-frame clones and misses some; the assay was immunoSEQ multiplex PCR. Seen here are hundreds of thousands of clones, approximately 28% observed once, and the top ten hold around 0.065%. What was sequenced was naive CD4+ T cells from blood. All receptors come from a man aged 18-30 years in good health.

This clone was picked up a small number of times. The chain is built from TRBV7-9 and TRBJ2-5, with a weak D call TRBD2 (5 bases). CDR3 size: 13 residues. Looked up from germline, CDR1 is SEHNR and CDR2 is FQNEAQ (reference sequence). Trimming took off 8 bases at V and 1 base at J, with 11 bases between the two ends. CDR3 in DNA: TGTGCCAGCGGAGGCCGGGCCCAAGAGACCCAGTACTTC. Its translation: CASGGRAQETQYF.

The chain joins TRBV11-2 to TRBJ2-1; 7 positions agree with TRBD2. The CDR3 loop spans 15 amino acids. The germline gives CDR1 SGHAT, CDR2 FQNNGV. With V trimmed by 1 base and J by 6 bases, 6 bases remained unmatched. CDR3 sequence: CASSLGLAEPNEQFF. CDR3 sequence (DNA): TGTGCCAGCAGCTTAGGGCTAGCGGAGCCCAATGAGCAGTTCTTC. Drawing the rest from reference TRBV11-2 and TRBJ2-1, the complete variable domain is EAGVAQSPRYKIIEKRQSVAFWCNPISGHATLYWYQQILGQGPKLLIQFQNNGVVDDSQLPKDRFSAERLKGVDSTLKIQPAKLEDSAVYLCASSLGLAEPNEQFFGPGTRLTVL.